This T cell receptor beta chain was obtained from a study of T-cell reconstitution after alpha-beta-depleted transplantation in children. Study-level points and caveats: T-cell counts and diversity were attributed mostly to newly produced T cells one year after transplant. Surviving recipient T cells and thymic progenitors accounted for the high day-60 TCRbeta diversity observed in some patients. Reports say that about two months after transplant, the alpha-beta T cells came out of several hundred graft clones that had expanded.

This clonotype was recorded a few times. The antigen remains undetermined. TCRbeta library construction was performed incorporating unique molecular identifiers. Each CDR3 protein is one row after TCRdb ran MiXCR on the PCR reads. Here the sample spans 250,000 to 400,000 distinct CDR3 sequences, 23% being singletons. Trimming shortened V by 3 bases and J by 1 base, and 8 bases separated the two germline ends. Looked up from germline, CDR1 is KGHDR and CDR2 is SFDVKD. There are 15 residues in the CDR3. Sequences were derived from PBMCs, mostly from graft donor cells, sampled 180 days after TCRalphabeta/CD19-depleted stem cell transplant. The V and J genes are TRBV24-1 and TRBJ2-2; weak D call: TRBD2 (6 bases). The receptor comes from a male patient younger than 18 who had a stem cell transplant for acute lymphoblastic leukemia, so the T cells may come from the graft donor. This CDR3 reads CATSDLRENTGELFF. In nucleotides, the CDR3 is TGTGCCACCAGTGATCTGCGGGAGAACACCGGGGAGCTGTTTTTT.